The 18 T cell receptor beta chains below were found in one sample sequenced in a study of T-cell reconstitution after alpha-beta-depleted transplantation in children. TCRbeta library preparation incorporated unique molecular identifiers. From the PCR reads, TCRdb called clonotypes with MiXCR, one entry per CDR3 protein. The sample has about 980,000 distinct CDR3 sequences, less than 30% seen once; the top ten hold 25% to 35%. The specimen was PBMCs, mostly from graft donor cells, collected 360 days after TCRalphabeta/CD19-depleted stem cell transplant. Source of these receptors: a boy younger than two who had a stem cell transplant for SCID, so the T cells may come from the graft donor.

The V and J genes are TRBV15 and TRBJ2-3; D ambiguous. The CDR3 has 15 residues. The V gene lost 9 bases and the J gene lost 4 bases, with 20 bases spanning the gap. Germline CDR1 is LNHNV and CDR2 is YYDKDF (reference sequence). The CDR3 nucleotides are TGTGCCACAAATAAAGAGCCGAGTTTGGCAGATACGCAGTATTTT. It yields the protein CATNKEPSLADTQYF. Based on the CDR3 plus reference TRBV15 and TRBJ2-3, the full variable domain is DAMVIQNPRYQVTQFGKPVTLSCSQTLNHNVMYWYQQKSSQAPKLLFHYYDKDFNNEADTPDNFQSRRPNTSFCFLDIRSPGLGDTAMYLCATNKEPSLADTQYFGPGTRLTVL.

The sample holds a few counts of this clonotype. The chain couples TRBV28 to TRBJ2-1; 8 nucleotides agree with TRBD2. V gave up 7 bases and J gave up 15 bases; unmatched junction bases: 11. The CDR3 length is 12 residues. Per the germline V gene, CDR1 is MDHEN and CDR2 is SYDVKM. The CDR3 sequence: CASTWGGGRRFF. As DNA, the CDR3 is TGTGCCAGCACCTGGGGCGGGGGGAGGAGGTTCTTC. The variable domain in full, with the rest retrieved from reference TRBV28 and TRBJ2-1, is DVKVTQSSRYLVKRTGEKVFLECVQDMDHENMFWYRQDPGLGLRLIYFSYDVKMKEKGDIPEGYSVSREKKERFSLILESASTNQTSMYLCASTWGGGRRFFGPGTRLTVL.

This clonotype occurred once. The chain uses TRBV12-3 or TRBV12-4 and TRBJ2-2; perhaps TRBD1 as D (5 bases). The CDR3 is 15 amino acids. V lost 8 bases to trimming and J lost 4 bases, with 17 bases between them. CDR3 nucleotides: TGTGCCAGCCACGGGCGGTTGGGGCCCACCGGGGAGCTGTTTTTT. Protein: CASHGRLGPTGELFF.

The CDR3: CASSVPGLADYNEQFF. CDR3 sequence (DNA): TGTGCCAGCAGTGTACCGGGACTAGCGGACTACAATGAGCAGTTCTTC. The rearrangement links TRBV2 to TRBJ2-1; 11 nucleotides line up with TRBD2. Germline trimming cut 4 bases from V and 3 bases from J; bases unmatched to any gene: 5. Germline V gene sequence: CDR1 SNHLY, CDR2 FYNNEI. The CDR3 length is 16 residues. The full variable domain, with the rest looked up from reference TRBV2 and TRBJ2-1, is EPEVTQTPSHQVTQMGQEVILRCVPISNHLYFYWYRQILGQKVEFLVSFYNNEISEKSEIFDDQFSVERPDGSNFTLKIRSTKLEDSAMYFCASSVPGLADYNEQFFGPGTRLTVL.

This clonotype came up a few times. V and J are TRBV7-8 and TRBJ2-5, with 11 nucleotides matching TRBD2. The junction had 13 bases not matched to a gene; V was cut back by 1 base and J by 3 bases. The CDR3 loop spans 19 amino acids. Germline assignment: CDR1 SGHVS and CDR2 FQNEAQ. The CDR3 nucleotides are TGTGCCAGCAGCTTAGTGATGTTATTAGCGGGGGGGTTAAAAGAGACCCAGTACTTC. Residues: CASSLVMLLAGGLKETQYF.

V usage is TRBV28 and J usage is TRBJ2-1; the D is unclear. The CDR3 consists of 14 residues. The V and J ends lost 5 bases and 0 bases respectively, with 8 bases between them. Germline V gene data show CDR1 as MDHEN and CDR2 as SYDVKM. CDR3 sequence (DNA): TGTGCCAGCAGTATGGGGAACTCCTACAATGAGCAGTTCTTC. This codes for CASSMGNSYNEQFF.

This clonotype was observed a few times. CDR3 residues: CASSLVPAVADTQYF. The CDR3 coding sequence is TGCGCCAGCAGCTTGGTCCCGGCGGTCGCAGATACGCAGTATTTT. This chain uses TRBV5-1 with TRBJ2-3; the D is unclear. CDR1 and CDR2 (germline): SGHRS, YFSETQ. The CDR3 runs to 15 residues. V gave up 0 bases and J gave up 4 bases, with 12 bases separating them.

This chain links TRBV12-3 or TRBV12-4 with TRBJ2-3; weak D call: TRBD2 (5 bases). V was pared by 1 base and J by 5 bases, with 10 bases between. This CDR3 is built from 14 residues. This CDR3 reads CASSLGSREDTQYF. The CDR3 DNA sequence: TGTGCCAGCAGTTTAGGGAGTCGGGAAGATACGCAGTATTTT.

This clonotype has more than one count but fewer than ten. The rearrangement joins TRBV4-2 to TRBJ2-7, with a tentative D call TRBD2 (5 bases). The V gene's germline CDR1 is LGHNA and CDR2 YNFKEQ. The CDR3 sequence is 15 residues long. Trimming took off 1 base at V and 0 bases at J, with 10 bases between the two ends. CDR3 DNA: TGTGCCAGCAGCCAAGTCGGGGAGAGCTCCTACGAGCAGTACTTC. Protein: CASSQVGESSYEQYF.

As to this clonotype: This CDR3 fails to terminate in the conserved phenylalanine or tryptophan, so it likely reflects a read error. The rearrangement uses TRBV28 and TRBJ2-7; 7 positions agree with TRBD2. Germline CDR1 reads MDHEN; CDR2 reads SYDVKM. The CDR3 contains 15 residues. V gave up 6 bases and J gave up 7 bases; unmatched junction bases: 15. In DNA, the CDR3 is TGTGCCAGCAGCCTGGGACTATCCCAATTTAGAGAGCAGTACTAC. It translates to CASSLGLSQFREQYY.

This chain joins TRBV7-3 and TRBJ2-1; the D is unclear. The V and J ends lost 3 bases and 4 bases respectively, with 16 bases between them. Germline V gives CDR1 SGHTA, CDR2 FQGTGA. The CDR3 spans 16 residues. CDR3 nucleotides: TGTGCCAGCAGCTTTCTGGCGGCCCCTTCGTACAATGAGCAGTTCTTC. Amino acids: CASSFLAAPSYNEQFF.

The chain's CDR3 is CASSQDRAGWHSYEQYF. CDR3 coding DNA: TGCGCCAGCAGCCAAGATCGGGCAGGGTGGCACTCCTACGAGCAGTACTTC. The V gene is TRBV4-1, the J gene TRBJ2-7, with D possibly being TRBD1 (5 bases). The length of the CDR3 is 17 residues. Germline CDR1 is MGHRA and CDR2 is YSYEKL. Trimming took 0 bases from V and 0 from J, leaving 15 bases between them.

This clonotype was recorded a few times. V gene TRBV7-9 combines with J gene TRBJ2-3; perhaps TRBD2 as D (7 bases). This CDR3 spans 15 amino acids. Trimming shortened V by 2 bases and J by 2 bases, and 11 bases separated the two germline ends. Germline CDR1 SEHNR, CDR2 FQNEAQ (reference sequence). In nucleotides, the CDR3 is TGTGCCAGCAGCTTACTCGGGGGGCCCACAGATACGCAGTATTTT. It encodes CASSLLGGPTDTQYF.

This clonotype was recorded a few times. This chain joins TRBV7-9 and TRBJ2-7, with TRBD2 as a possible D gene (5 bases). The ends were cut back, 2 bases at V and 6 bases at J, with 17 bases in the middle. Germline CDR1 SEHNR, CDR2 FQNEAQ (reference sequence). The CDR3 consists of 15 residues. The CDR3 DNA reads as TGTGCCAGCAGCTTACGAGGGATGGGGTACCCCGAGCAGTACTTC. Protein: CASSLRGMGYPEQYF.

There are a few counts of this clonotype. V and J are TRBV29-1 and TRBJ1-2; D remains unclear. This CDR3 comprises 14 residues. The V and J ends lost 2 bases and 4 bases respectively, with 14 bases between them. Germline CDR1 SQVTM, CDR2 ANQGSEA. The DNA of the CDR3 is TGCAGCGTTGAAAGGCAGGTTAGGCTCTATGGCTACACCTTC. Translation: CSVERQVRLYGYTF.

This chain links TRBV5-1 with TRBJ1-6; TRBD1 might be the D (5 bases). Trimming pared 0 bases from V and 7 bases from J, leaving 11 bases between. This CDR3 contains 15 residues. Per the germline V gene, CDR1 is SGHRS and CDR2 is YFSETQ. The CDR3 loop reads CASSLAGVRNSPLHF. The CDR3 nucleotides read TGCGCCAGCAGCTTGGCGGGGGTAAGGAATTCACCCCTCCACTTT.

This clonotype was counted only a few times. The chain joins TRBV12-3 or TRBV12-4 to TRBJ2-3, with 8 bases identical to TRBD2. This CDR3 has 14 amino acids. V shed 6 bases, J shed 5 bases, and the junction held 7 bases outside the gene matches. The CDR3 DNA is TGTGCCAGCAGCATAAGCGGGGGAGGAGATACGCAGTATTTT. It yields the protein CASSISGGGDTQYF.

This chain links TRBV12-3 or TRBV12-4 with TRBJ2-1; 7 bases agree with TRBD2. CDR3 length: 15 residues. The V gene end was trimmed by 5 bases and the J gene end by 3 bases; junction bases not matched to a gene: 7. CDR3 amino acids: CASSRGGGYYNEQFF. The CDR3 nucleotides read TGTGCCAGCAGTCGCGGGGGTGGGTACTACAATGAGCAGTTCTTC.